A single sample is the source of the 19 T cell receptor beta chains below, sequenced in a study of blood T cells in healthy people across ages. A second about 7 to 12 cycle PCR used barcoded and J-beta primers. Each CDR3 protein is one row after TCRdb ran MiXCR on the 5' RACE reads. The sample shows around 800,000 distinct CDR3 sequences, roughly 25% of them seen only once. This sample also belongs to another study, concerning T cells of mothers and their children.

The sequencing input was blood. The receptors were sampled from a boy between 10 and 17 years old in good health.

This clonotype has ten or more counts. The CDR3: CSARLSQAPSYEQYF. The CDR3 bases are TGCAGTGCTAGATTGAGTCAGGCACCTTCCTACGAGCAGTACTTC. V usage is TRBV20-1 and J usage is TRBJ2-7; D remains ambiguous. The CDR3 totals 15 residues. In germline, CDR1 is DFQATT, CDR2 SNEGSKA (reference sequence). Trimming left V 2 bases short and J 1 base short, with 15 bases between.

Only a few counts were recorded for this clonotype. DNA for the CDR3: TGTGCCAGCAGTGATAGGGGAGCCAAAAACATTCAGTACTTC. Protein: CASSDRGAKNIQYF. The gene calls are TRBV2 and TRBJ2-4; D may be TRBD1 (5 bases). The germline V and J ends were trimmed by 3 bases and 0 bases, with 6 bases remaining between them. The length of the CDR3 is 14 residues. Germline CDR1 is SNHLY and CDR2 is FYNNEI.

V and J are TRBV4-3 and TRBJ2-3; 7 bases match TRBD2. Germline V lookup: CDR1 LGHNA, CDR2 YSLEER. V was pared by 3 bases and J by 6 bases, with 3 bases of the junction left unmatched. The CDR3 spans 13 residues. This chain's CDR3 is CASSHLLADTQYF. CDR3 in DNA: TGCGCCAGCAGCCACCTACTAGCGGATACGCAGTATTTT.

The rearrangement uses TRBV3-1 and TRBJ2-7; D uncertain. Deletions cut 5 bases from V and 7 bases from J, with 12 bases between. The CDR3 sequence is 12 residues long. CDR1 is LGHDT and CDR2 is YNNKEL in the germline V gene (reference sequence). Here the CDR3 reads CASSAVGREQYF. The CDR3 DNA reads as TGTGCCAGCAGCGCGGTTGGGCGAGAGCAGTACTTC.

The table lists this clonotype with a few counts. The genes are TRBV10-3 and TRBJ2-4, with D unresolved. CDR1 is ENHRY, CDR2 SYGVKD, per germline. The CDR3 has 15 residues. Trimming removed 3 bases at V and 4 bases at J, with 13 bases between. The CDR3: CAISESYGMKNIQYF. The DNA of the CDR3 is TGTGCCATCAGTGAATCCTATGGGATGAAAAACATTCAGTACTTC.

The rearrangement joins TRBV9 to TRBJ2-5; the D gene is possibly TRBD2 (5 bases). CDR3 length: 18 amino acids. The germline gives CDR1 SGDLS, CDR2 YYNGEE. The V and J ends lost 0 bases and 2 bases respectively, with 20 bases between them. CDR3 amino acids: CASSVVSGERVGQETQYF. In DNA, the CDR3 is TGTGCCAGCAGCGTAGTTTCTGGAGAGAGGGTCGGGCAAGAGACCCAGTACTTC.

The V and J genes are TRBV4-1 and TRBJ2-1; D not certain. This CDR3 region has 14 residues. CDR1 is MGHRA, CDR2 YSYEKL, per germline. The germline V and J ends were trimmed by 4 bases and 0 bases, with 7 bases remaining between them. The CDR3, as DNA: TGCGCCAGCAGCCGCCCAAGCTCCTACAATGAGCAGTTCTTC. Its translation is CASSRPSSYNEQFF.

The chain links TRBV11-2 to TRBJ2-7; tentative D call: TRBD2 (6 bases). V lost 4 bases, J lost 1 base, and 11 bases lay in between. CDR1 is SGHAT and CDR2 is FQNNGV in the germline V gene. The CDR3 consists of 14 residues. CDR3 sequence reads: CASSSVSGSYEQYF. CDR3 coding DNA: TGTGCCAGCAGCTCCGTTAGCGGATCCTACGAGCAGTACTTC.

This clonotype was counted between two and nine times. The V and J genes are TRBV10-2 and TRBJ1-1, with TRBD1 matching 8 bases. J gave up 3 bases and V 6 bases, and 6 bases lay outside the gene matches. The germline CDR1 and CDR2 sequences are WSHSY and SAAADI. This CDR3 is 14 amino acids long. This CDR3 is CASRGQGFDTEAFF. The CDR3 nucleotides are TGCGCCAGCAGAGGACAGGGTTTTGACACTGAAGCTTTCTTT.

This clonotype was counted between two and nine times. CDR3 amino acids: CASSDARGYTF. CDR3 nucleotide sequence: TGTGCCAGCAGTGACGCACGAGGCTACACCTTC. This rearrangement joins TRBV28 to TRBJ1-2; D is unclear. The V gene lost 5 bases and the J gene lost 8 bases, with 9 bases spanning the gap. The CDR3 has 11 residues. CDR1 is MDHEN, CDR2 SYDVKM, per germline.

This clonotype has only one observation. Given the absence of the conserved phenylalanine or tryptophan at the CDR3 end, a read error is likely. The rearrangement joins TRBV12-3 or TRBV12-4 to TRBJ1-2, with a possible D match to TRBD1 (6 bases). V lost 6 bases, J lost 4 bases, and 12 bases lay in between. The CDR3 runs 13 residues. CDR3 in amino acids: CASSRQDLYGYTL. The CDR3 DNA follows: TGTGCCAGCAGCCGACAGGACCTCTATGGCTACACCCTC.

The chain recombines TRBV10-3 with TRBJ2-1; TRBD2 is a possible D gene (5 bases). The V and J ends lost 0 bases and 8 bases respectively, with 5 bases between them. This CDR3 is 12 amino acids long. Germline V gives CDR1 ENHRY, CDR2 SYGVKD. The CDR3 sequence: CAISESEDEQFF. CDR3 DNA: TGTGCCATCAGTGAGTCGGAGGATGAGCAGTTCTTC.

V gene TRBV2 combines with J gene TRBJ2-2; 7 bases are shared with TRBD2. CDR1 and CDR2 from the germline V gene are SNHLY and FYNNEI. The CDR3 runs to 15 residues. V gave up 7 bases and J gave up 4 bases; unmatched junction bases: 9. The CDR3 region is CASTAARTSTGELFF. CDR3 DNA: TGTGCCAGCACCGCCGCGAGGACTAGCACCGGGGAGCTGTTTTTT.

The CDR3 sequence is CASSLWAVSTGELFF. The CDR3 nucleotides read TGTGCCAGCAGTTTATGGGCCGTTTCCACCGGGGAGCTGTTTTTT. The genes are TRBV27 and TRBJ2-2; no clear D. The CDR3 is 15 amino acids. The germline V gene encodes CDR1 MNHEY and CDR2 SMNVEV (reference sequence). Trimming stripped 1 base from V and 4 bases from J, with 10 bases between.

As for this clonotype: A read error may account for a junction end that differs from germline. The V call is TRBV15, the J call TRBJ2-7, with 9 bases that match TRBD1. Per the germline V gene, CDR1 is LNHNV and CDR2 is YYDKDF (reference sequence). The length of the CDR3 is 14 residues. CDR3 residues: CVTSRVGQGYEQYF. Written as DNA, the CDR3 is TGTGTCACCAGCAGAGTGGGACAGGGCTACGAGCAGTACTTC.

This clonotype was counted a few times. This chain joins TRBV5-1 and TRBJ2-1; no definite D call. This CDR3 region has 12 residues. In germline, CDR1 is SGHRS, CDR2 YFSETQ. The ends were cut back, 5 bases at V and 5 bases at J, with 8 bases in the middle. CDR3 residues: CASRKGNNEQFF. CDR3 nucleotides: TGCGCCAGCAGAAAGGGCAACAATGAGCAGTTCTTC.

This rearrangement joins TRBV28 to TRBJ2-5, with 8 bases identical to TRBD2. The end of the DNA is better explained by TRBJ2-1, so the J call may be wrong. This CDR3 spans 16 amino acids. Germline CDR1 reads MDHEN; CDR2 reads SYDVKM. The CDR3 spells CASSQHGGAAGNEQFF. The CDR3 region has the DNA TGTGCCAGCAGTCAGCACGGGGGGGCGGCGGGAAATGAGCAGTTCTTC.

This clonotype was seen a few times. The chain carries TRBV28 and TRBJ2-7, with 8 bases lining up with TRBD1. CDR3 length: 14 amino acids. Unmatched junction bases numbered 6, after V lost 4 bases and J lost 4 bases. Germline V CDR1 and CDR2: MDHEN, SYDVKM. For the CDR3, the DNA is TGTGCCAGCAGTTGGACAGGGTCGGGGTACGAGCAGTACTTC. Translation gives CASSWTGSGYEQYF.

The chain couples TRBV7-9 to TRBJ1-2; D gene unclear. The CDR3 loop spans 14 amino acids. Germline V lookup: CDR1 SEHNR, CDR2 FQNEAQ (reference sequence). V lost 5 bases and J lost 6, with 16 bases in between. The DNA for the CDR3 is TGTGCCAGCAGCCCGATACTGGTAGAGGATGGCTACACCTTC. Amino acids: CASSPILVEDGYTF.